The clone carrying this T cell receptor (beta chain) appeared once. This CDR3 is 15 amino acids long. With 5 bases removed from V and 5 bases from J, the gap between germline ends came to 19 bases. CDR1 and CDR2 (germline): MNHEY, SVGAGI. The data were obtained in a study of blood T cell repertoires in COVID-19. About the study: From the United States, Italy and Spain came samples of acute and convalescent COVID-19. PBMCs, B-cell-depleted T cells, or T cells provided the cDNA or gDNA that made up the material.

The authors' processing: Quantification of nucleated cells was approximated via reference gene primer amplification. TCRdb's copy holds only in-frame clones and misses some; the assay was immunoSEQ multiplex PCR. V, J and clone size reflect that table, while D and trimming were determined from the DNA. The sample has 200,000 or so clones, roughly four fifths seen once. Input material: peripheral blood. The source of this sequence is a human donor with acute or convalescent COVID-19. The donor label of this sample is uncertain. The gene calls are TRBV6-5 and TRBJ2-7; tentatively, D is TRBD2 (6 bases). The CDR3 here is CASSQKTRGSHEQYF. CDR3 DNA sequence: TGTGCCAGCAGTCAGAAGACTAGGGGTTCCCACGAGCAGTACTTC.